The clone carrying this T cell receptor beta chain showed up just a few times. The CDR3 has 18 residues. CDR1 and CDR2 from the germline V gene are DFQATT and SNEGSKA (reference sequence). V shed 5 bases, J shed 0 bases, and the junction held 13 bases outside the gene matches. Construction of the TCRbeta library involved unique molecular identifiers. TCRdb redid the calling of the PCR reads with MiXCR, one entry per CDR3 protein. The table shows a few hundred thousand distinct CDR3 sequences, with roughly a tenth occurring only once. These data come from a study of T-cell reconstitution after alpha-beta-depleted transplantation in children.

The chain is built from TRBV20-1 and TRBJ1-3; TRBD1 matches at 10 bases. The sequences come from PBMCs from the stem cell graft donor, collected from the stem cell graft. This receptor was taken from a human donor who donated a stem cell graft to a child with SCID. The CDR3 reads CSALHDRGRHGSGNTIYF. The CDR3 DNA reads as TGCAGTGCTCTCCATGACAGGGGGCGTCACGGCTCTGGAAACACCATATATTTT.